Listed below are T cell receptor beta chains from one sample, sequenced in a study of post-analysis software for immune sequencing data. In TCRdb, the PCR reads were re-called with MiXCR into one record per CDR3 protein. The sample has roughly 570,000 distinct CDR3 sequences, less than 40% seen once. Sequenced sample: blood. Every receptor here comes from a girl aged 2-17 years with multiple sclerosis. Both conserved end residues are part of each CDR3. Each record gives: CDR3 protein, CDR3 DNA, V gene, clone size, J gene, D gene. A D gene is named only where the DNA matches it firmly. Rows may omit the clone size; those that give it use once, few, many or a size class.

CDR3: CASRKNSGANVLTF
DNA: TGTGCCAGCAGAAAGAACTCTGGGGCCAACGTCCTGACTTTC
V: TRBV6-1
size: few
J: TRBJ2-6
D: -

CDR3: CASSMTVEQFF
DNA: TGCGCCAGCAGCATGACAGTGGAGCAGTTCTTC
V: TRBV5-1
size: few
J: TRBJ2-1
D: -

CDR3: CSARRSSGLDSYNEQFF
DNA: TGCAGTGCTAGGCGGTCTAGCGGATTAGACTCCTACAATGAGCAGTTCTTC
V: TRBV20-1
size: few
J: TRBJ2-1
D: TRBD2

CDR3: CASSPYTSFDNEQFF
DNA: TGTGCCAGCAGCCCTTATACTAGTTTCGACAATGAGCAGTTCTTC
V: TRBV6-2/TRBV6-3
size: few
J: TRBJ2-1
D: -

CDR3: CASRVRGTGANVLTF
DNA: TGTGCCAGCAGGGTCAGGGGGACTGGGGCCAACGTCCTGACTTTC
V: TRBV28
size: few
J: TRBJ2-6
D: TRBD1

CDR3: CASSESPGGYTEAFF
DNA: TGCGCCAGCAGTGAGTCCCCAGGCGGATACACTGAAGCTTTCTTT
V: TRBV10-1
size: few
J: TRBJ1-1
D: -

CDR3: CSVAGSGQGTTDTQYF
DNA: TGCAGCGTTGCAGGTTCTGGGCAGGGGACCACAGATACGCAGTATTTT
V: TRBV29-1
size: -
J: TRBJ2-3
D: -

CDR3: CASSLGGGPPDTQYF
DNA: TGCGCCAGCAGCTTGGGCGGGGGCCCCCCAGATACGCAGTATTTT
V: TRBV5-1
size: few
J: TRBJ2-3
D: -

CDR3: CASSGGGGAAGEQFF
DNA: TGTGCCAGCAGTGGCGGCGGGGGGGCGGCGGGTGAGCAGTTCTTC
V: TRBV6-2/TRBV6-3
size: -
J: TRBJ2-1
D: TRBD2

CDR3: CASSYSSVRQGAYEQYF
DNA: TGTGCCAGCAGTTACTCTTCCGTGAGACAGGGGGCCTACGAGCAGTACTTC
V: TRBV6-5
size: few
J: TRBJ2-7
D: TRBD1

CDR3: CATSSALRDGNTEAFF
DNA: TGTGCCACCAGCAGTGCCCTCCGGGATGGGAACACTGAAGCTTTCTTT
V: TRBV15
size: -
J: TRBJ1-1
D: -

CDR3: CASSNDGNEKLFF
DNA: TGCGCCAGCAGCAACGACGGTAATGAAAAACTGTTTTTT
V: TRBV5-1
size: once
J: TRBJ1-4
D: -

CDR3: CASSLALGRGLDEQYF
DNA: TGTGCCAGCAGCTTAGCGCTTGGCAGGGGGCTAGACGAGCAGTACTTC
V: TRBV11-1
size: -
J: TRBJ2-7
D: TRBD1

CDR3: CASSLEGGLYEQYF
DNA: TGTGCCAGCAGCTTAGAGGGAGGGCTCTACGAGCAGTACTTC
V: TRBV11-2
size: few
J: TRBJ2-7
D: TRBD2

CDR3: CASKESGDNEKLFF
DNA: TGTGCCAGCAAGGAATCAGGGGATAATGAAAAACTGTTTTTT
V: TRBV3-1
size: -
J: TRBJ1-4
D: -

CDR3: CASSPGLPLLGANVLTF
DNA: TGTGCCAGCAGCCCGGGACTCCCATTGTTGGGGGCCAACGTCCTGACTTTC
V: TRBV6-2/TRBV6-3
size: few
J: TRBJ2-6
D: -

CDR3: CASSLGGDPNYGYTF
DNA: TGTGCCAGCAGCTTGGGCGGGGACCCTAACTATGGCTACACCTTC
V: TRBV5-6
size: -
J: TRBJ1-2
D: -

CDR3: CASALARETQYF
DNA: TGCGCCAGCGCCTTAGCTCGAGAGACCCAGTACTTC
V: TRBV5-1
size: few
J: TRBJ2-5
D: -

CDR3: CASSPGRGRNEQFF
DNA: TGTGCCAGCAGTCCTGGCAGGGGGCGGAATGAGCAGTTCTTC
V: TRBV28
size: -
J: TRBJ2-1
D: TRBD1

CDR3: CASSKRIGAYNEQFF
DNA: TGTGCCAGCAGCAAAAGGATAGGGGCCTACAATGAGCAGTTCTTC
V: TRBV21-1
size: few
J: TRBJ2-1
D: -

CDR3: CASAREGSLYGYTF
DNA: TGTGCCAGCGCAAGAGAAGGGTCTCTCTATGGCTACACCTTC
V: TRBV4-2
size: -
J: TRBJ1-2
D: -

CDR3: CCALRDTSTDTQYF
DNA: TGCTGTGCCCTAAGGGACACCAGCACAGATACGCAGTATTTT
V: TRBV20-1
size: -
J: TRBJ2-3
D: -